Shown below are 6 T cell receptor beta chains from a single sample sequenced in a study of cytomegalovirus exposure and HLA in healthy donors. Clones were read by immunoSEQ multiplex PCR, and TCRdb kept only the in-frame ones, dropping some. The sample shows tens of thousands of clones, roughly 90% of them seen only once. The source material was PBMCs. The source is a man aged 18 to 35 in good health and CMV-seronegative.

With respect to this clone: The same CDR3 also results from other DNA sequences found in this sample. V gene TRBV9 combines with J gene TRBJ2-3; TRBD1 is a possible D gene (5 bases). CDR1 and CDR2 (germline): SGDLS, YYNGEE. This CDR3 spans 14 amino acids. V lost 0 bases and J lost 0, with 5 bases in between. CDR3 sequence: CASSVGGSTDTQYF. CDR3 bases: TGTGCCAGCAGCGTAGGGGGCAGCACAGATACGCAGTATTTT.

The chain employs TRBV11-2 and TRBJ2-2, with 7 bases lining up with TRBD2. V trimming: 4 bases; J trimming: 6 bases; junction bases outside the gene matches: 8. The germline CDR1 and CDR2 sequences are SGHAT and FQNNGV. This CDR3 contains 15 residues. The CDR3 bases are TGTGCCAGCAGCTCATCAGGTGGGAGGGCCGGGGAGCTGTTTTTT. Protein sequence: CASSSSGGRAGELFF.

The chain uses TRBV28 and TRBJ1-5; TRBD1 matches at 8 bases. The junction had 8 bases not matched to a gene; V was cut back by 6 bases and J by 7 bases. The CDR3 loop spans 14 amino acids. Germline CDR1 MDHEN, CDR2 SYDVKM. The CDR3 DNA reads TGTGCCAGCAGACGACAGGGGCAACGACAGCCCCAGCATTTT. Translating it yields CASRRQGQRQPQHF.

The chain recombines TRBV7-2 with TRBJ2-5, with D possibly being TRBD1 (6 bases). The ends were cut back, 5 bases at V and 5 bases at J, with 21 bases in the middle. This CDR3 is 16 amino acids long. CDR1 and CDR2 from the germline V gene are SGHTA and FQGNSA. DNA for the CDR3: TGTGCCAGCAGCCCTAATTTGGGGGCAGTAGGGGAGACCCAGTACTTC. It specifies CASSPNLGAVGETQYF.

V is TRBV28 and J is TRBJ2-7, with 9 bases aligning to TRBD1. The ends lost 6 bases at V and 2 bases at J; junction bases unmatched: 11. The CDR3 contains 16 residues. Germline CDR1 MDHEN, CDR2 SYDVKM. The CDR3, as DNA: TGTGCCAGCAGCCCCCCTGCCGGGACAGGGACCTACGAGCAGTACTTC. Its translation: CASSPPAGTGTYEQYF.

The chain combines TRBV19 with TRBJ2-2; D possibly corresponds to TRBD2 (6 bases). V lost 3 bases to trimming and J lost 7 bases, with 15 bases between them. The CDR3 runs to 15 residues. From germline, CDR1 is LNHDA and CDR2 SQIVND (reference sequence). The CDR3, as DNA: TGTGCCAGTAGTATCCCACCCCGCGGGATCGGGGAGCTGTTTTTT. This gives the protein CASSIPPRGIGELFF.